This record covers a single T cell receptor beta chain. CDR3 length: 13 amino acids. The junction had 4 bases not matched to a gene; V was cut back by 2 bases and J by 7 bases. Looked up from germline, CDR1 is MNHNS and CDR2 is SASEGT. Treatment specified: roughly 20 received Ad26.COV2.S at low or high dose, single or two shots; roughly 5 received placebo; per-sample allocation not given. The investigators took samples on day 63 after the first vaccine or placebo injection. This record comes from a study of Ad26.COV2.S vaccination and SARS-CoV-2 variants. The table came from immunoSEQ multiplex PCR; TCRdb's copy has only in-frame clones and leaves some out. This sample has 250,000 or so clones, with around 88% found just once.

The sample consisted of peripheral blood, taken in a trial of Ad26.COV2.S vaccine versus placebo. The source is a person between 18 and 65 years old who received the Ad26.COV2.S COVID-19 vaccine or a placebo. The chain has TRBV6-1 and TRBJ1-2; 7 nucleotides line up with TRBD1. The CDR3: CASSELGGTGYTF. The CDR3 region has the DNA TGTGCCAGCAGTGAATTAGGGGGCACTGGCTACACCTTC.